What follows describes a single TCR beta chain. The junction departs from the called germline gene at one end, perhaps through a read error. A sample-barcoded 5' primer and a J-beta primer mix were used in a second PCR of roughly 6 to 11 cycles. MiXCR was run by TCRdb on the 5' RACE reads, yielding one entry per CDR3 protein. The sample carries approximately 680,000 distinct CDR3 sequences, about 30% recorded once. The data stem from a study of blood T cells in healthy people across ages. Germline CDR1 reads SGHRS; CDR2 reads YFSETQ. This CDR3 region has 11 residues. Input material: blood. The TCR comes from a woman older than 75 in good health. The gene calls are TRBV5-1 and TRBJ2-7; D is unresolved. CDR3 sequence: CANSLESEQYF. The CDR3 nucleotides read TGCGCCAACAGCTTGGAGTCAGAGCAGTACTTC.